These 17 T cell receptor beta chains originate from one sample sequenced in a study of T cell clonality in common variable immunodeficiency. The study's findings and limits: Reportedly, TCR beta sequences from common variable immunodeficiency showed fewer deletions and N-nucleotide insertions.

Here immunoSEQ multiplex PCR was the method, and the copy in TCRdb shows in-frame clones only, minus some. There are roughly 3,600 clones in the sample, none observed a single time. These receptors have no known antigen. Material: peripheral blood mononuclear cells. The receptors stem from a human donor with common variable immunodeficiency.

This clone has only a few counts. Read sequence stops 3 residues before the CDR3 end, and the germline J gene provides the missing end. The chain carries TRBV20-1 and TRBJ2-7; 11 bases agree with TRBD2. Trimming removed 2 bases from V and 2 bases from J; junction bases left unmatched: 5. Germline CDR1 DFQATT, CDR2 SNEGSKA (reference sequence). The CDR3 is made up of 15 amino acids. The CDR3 loop reads CSARFPSGGTYEQYF. The CDR3 bases that were read are TGCAGTGCTAGATTCCCTAGCGGGGGGACCTACGAG.

This clone has only a few counts. CDR3 DNA, as far as it was read: TGTGCCAGTAGTATGGTCCCGGGGGGCGCTTGGACCGGGGAG. Amino acids: CASSMVPGGAWTGE. The full-length CDR3 reads as CASSMVPGGAWTGELFF. The chain employs TRBV19 and TRBJ2-2; D might be TRBD2 (7 bases). The read halts 3 residues ahead of the CDR3 end, with the missing end drawn from the germline J gene. The CDR3 sequence is 17 residues long. V dropped 3 bases and J dropped 5 bases, with 19 bases sitting between them. The germline gives CDR1 LNHDA, CDR2 SQIVND (reference sequence). The full variable domain, in which reference TRBV19 and TRBJ2-2 provide the parts outside the CDR3, is DGGITQSPKYLFRKEGQNVTLSCEQNLNHDAMYWYRQDPGQGLRLIYYSQIVNDFQKGDIAEGYSVSREKKESFPLTVTSAQKNPTAFYLCASSMVPGGAWTGELFFGEGSRLTVL.

The CDR3 loop reads CASSLAGSGVGEQFF. Incomplete CDR3 DNA: TGTGCCAGCAGCTTAGCTGGTAGCGGGGTAGGTGAG. The chain has TRBV7-2 and TRBJ2-1; 8 bases are a match to TRBD2. The read stops 3 residues short of the end of the CDR3; the missing end is completed from the germline J gene. Germline CDR1 and CDR2: SGHTA and FQGNSA. With V trimmed by 0 bases and J by 9 bases, 7 bases remained unmatched. The CDR3 is made up of 15 amino acids.

Of note for this clone: From the germline J gene comes the end of the CDR3, since the read stops 3 residues before it. V and J are TRBV2 and TRBJ1-1; D ambiguous. The germline gives CDR1 SNHLY, CDR2 FYNNEI. The ends were cut back, 6 bases at V and 3 bases at J, with 8 bases in the middle. CDR3 length: 12 residues. The covered CDR3 bases are TGTGCCAGCAGGGAACCAGACACTGAA. Protein: CASREPDTE. The complete CDR3 protein is CASREPDTEAFF. Drawing the rest from reference TRBV2 and TRBJ1-1, the complete variable domain is EPEVTQTPSHQVTQMGQEVILRCVPISNHLYFYWYRQILGQKVEFLVSFYNNEISEKSEIFDDQFSVERPDGSNFTLKIRSTKLEDSAMYFCASREPDTEAFFGQGTRLTVV.

On this clone itself: The read comes to an end 3 residues before the CDR3 does, leaving the germline J gene to fill in the end. This chain joins TRBV19 and TRBJ2-2; 12 bases are a match to TRBD1. The CDR3 sequence is 15 residues long. J was trimmed by 4 bases and V by 3 bases; bases with no gene match: 0. CDR1 and CDR2 (germline): LNHDA, SQIVND (reference sequence). The CDR3 sequence is CASSMGQGATGELFF. The sequenced CDR3 bases are TGTGCCAGTAGTATGGGACAGGGGGCCACCGGGGAG.

This clone was detected a few times. The read falls 3 residues short of the CDR3 end, and the missing part is taken from the germline J gene. The rearrangement joins TRBV19 to TRBJ2-1; no firm D call. The CDR3 consists of 14 residues. Per germline, CDR1 LNHDA and CDR2 SQIVND (reference sequence). V was clipped by 10 bases and J by 8 bases, with 21 bases between them. CDR3 loop: CATHSNLKLDEQFF. The CDR3 bases that were read are TGTGCCACCCACAGCAACCTGAAGTTGGATGAG.

Comment on this clone: The read comes to an end 3 residues before the CDR3 does, leaving the germline J gene to fill in the end. This rearrangement joins TRBV7-9 to TRBJ1-2; D call uncertain. The CDR3 runs 11 residues. Deletions cut 3 bases from V and 5 bases from J, with 4 bases between. The germline CDR1 and CDR2 sequences are SEHNR and FQNEAQ (reference sequence). The CDR3 spells CASSFQYGYTF. Partial CDR3 DNA: TGTGCCAGCAGCTTTCAGTATGGC.

As for this clone: The CDR3 end is not reached by the read, which stops 3 residues before it; the germline J gene fills it in. V and J are TRBV30 and TRBJ1-1; D remains unclear. The CDR3 is 11 amino acids. CDR1 and CDR2 (germline): GTSNPN, SVGIG (reference sequence). Trimming left V 2 bases short and J 7 bases short, with 8 bases between. CDR3 in amino acids: CAWSSRGEAFF. The part of the CDR3 DNA that was read is TGTGCCTGGAGTTCGCGGGGTGAA. The complete variable domain, with remaining parts taken from reference TRBV30 and TRBJ1-1, reads SQTIHQWPATLVQPVGSPLSLECTVEGTSNPNLYWYRQAAGRGLQLLFYSVGIGQISSEVPQNLSASRPQDRQFILSSKKLLLSDSGFYLCAWSSRGEAFFGQGTRLTVV.

This clone has only a few counts. The read finishes 3 residues shy of the CDR3 end, and the germline J gene is used to complete it. The rearrangement joins TRBV18 to TRBJ1-5; TRBD1 might be the D (5 bases). Germline CDR1 and CDR2: KGHSH and LQKENI. V lost 3 bases to trimming and J lost 7 bases, with 16 bases between them. The CDR3 has 15 amino acids. This CDR3 is CASSPDTVLEQPQHF. The sequenced CDR3 bases are TGTGCCAGCTCACCGGACACTGTACTTGAGCAGCCC.

This clone was counted only a few times. The CDR3 end falls 3 residues outside the read, so it is completed with the germline J gene. This sequence joins TRBV7-9 and TRBJ1-3, with D uncertain. Germline V gene sequence: CDR1 SEHNR, CDR2 FQNEAQ (reference sequence). The CDR3 has 12 amino acids. Trimming took 8 bases from V and 0 from J, leaving 5 bases between them. The chain's CDR3 is CASSGSGNTIYF. The sequenced CDR3 bases are TGTGCCAGCTCCGGCTCTGGAAACACC.

As concerns this clone: Read coverage stops 3 residues before the CDR3 terminus; the germline J gene supplies the remainder. V and J are TRBV19 and TRBJ2-3; 10 nucleotides match TRBD2. CDR3 length: 15 residues. The V gene's germline CDR1 is LNHDA and CDR2 SQIVND (reference sequence). V lost 7 bases and J lost 4; bases outside the gene matches: 8. The sequenced CDR3 bases are TGTGCCAGTAATCTAGCGGGGGCGCCCCCAGATACG. Translation: CASNLAGAPPDT. The full CDR3 sequence reads CASNLAGAPPDTQYF.

On this clone: The CDR3 goes on 3 residues after the read ends, and that part is filled in from the germline J gene. The rearrangement joins TRBV5-6 to TRBJ1-5; 10 bases are shared with TRBD1. J lost 6 bases, V lost 0 bases, and 3 bases had no gene match. The CDR3 runs to 15 residues. CDR1 is SGHDT, CDR2 YYEEEE, per germline. The covered CDR3 bases are TGTGCCAGCAGCTTGGGGGACAGGGGCGGTCAGCCC. Translation gives CASSLGDRGGQP. The whole CDR3 is CASSLGDRGGQPQHF.

This clone was seen at least ten times. With the read ending 3 residues before the CDR3 end, the germline J gene is used to fill in that end. This chain uses TRBV5-1 with TRBJ2-5; no clear D gene. The V gene lost 4 bases and the J gene lost 2 bases, with 12 bases spanning the gap. Germline-derived CDR1 and CDR2 are SGHRS and YFSETQ. The CDR3 extends over 14 amino acids. CDR3 loop: CASSPYLGQETQYF. The part of the CDR3 DNA that was read is TGCGCCAGCAGCCCATACCTCGGGCAAGAGACC.

This clone occurred a few times. The CDR3 end falls 3 residues outside the read, so it is completed with the germline J gene. The chain combines TRBV19 with TRBJ2-1, with 9 bases fitting TRBD1. CDR3 size: 15 residues. V lost 4 bases, J lost 8 bases, and 9 bases stayed unmatched. Germline CDR1 reads LNHDA; CDR2 reads SQIVND (reference sequence). CDR3: CASSTRDRAIDEQFF. CDR3 DNA, as far as it was read: TGTGCCAGTAGTACCCGGGACAGGGCTATCGATGAG.

The table lists this clone with a few counts. Read sequence stops 3 residues before the CDR3 end, and the germline J gene provides the missing end. The V gene is TRBV19, the J gene TRBJ1-2, with 8 bases identical to TRBD1. V lost 5 bases and J lost 5; bases outside the gene matches: 16. The CDR3 sequence is 17 residues long. Germline V CDR1 and CDR2: LNHDA, SQIVND (reference sequence). Incomplete CDR3 DNA: TGTGCCAGTAGTCCCGTTTGGACAGGGAGCCCCTTTTATGGC. Protein product: CASSPVWTGSPFYG. The CDR3 reads in full as CASSPVWTGSPFYGYTF.

This clone was counted only a few times. The CDR3 extends 3 residues past the end of the read, so its final part is completed from the germline J gene. V usage is TRBV5-1 and J usage is TRBJ2-5; 8 bases line up with TRBD1. Germline V gene data show CDR1 as SGHRS and CDR2 as YFSETQ. The length of the CDR3 is 14 residues. V shed 4 bases, J shed 1 base, and the junction held 3 bases outside the gene matches. The CDR3 reads CASSPGQAQETQYF. CDR3 bases read: TGCGCCAGCAGCCCGGGACAGGCCCAAGAGACC.

As for this clone: The read ends 3 residues before the CDR3 terminus; that terminus is restored from the germline J gene. The chain employs TRBV7-7 and TRBJ2-7; no definite D call. Germline-derived CDR1 and CDR2 are SSHAT and FNYEAQ (reference sequence). The ends were cut back, 4 bases at V and 1 base at J, with 8 bases in the middle. This CDR3 spans 13 amino acids. The CDR3 loop is CASSYSWSYEQYF. Partial CDR3 DNA: TGTGCCAGCAGCTACTCGTGGTCCTACGAG.